The T cell receptor (beta chain) described here comes from a study of blood T cell repertoires in COVID-19. Overall study context: Sites across the United States, Italy and Spain contributed samples from acute and convalescent COVID-19.

In the original workflow: Amplification of reference gene primers provided the estimated nucleated cell counts. The repertoire was sequenced with immunoSEQ multiplex PCR; TCRdb's copy has only in-frame clones and lacks some. V, J and clone size derive from that table, while D and trimming were established from the DNA sequence. The table records 250,000 to 350,000 clones, around 90% of them present only once. A Seattle source enrolled patients during active infection and followed them longitudinally. V lost 9 bases and J 3 bases, leaving 13 bases between the germline ends. CDR1 MNHEY and CDR2 SVGAGI come from the germline V gene. This CDR3 contains 13 residues.

The specimen was peripheral blood. The receptor was isolated from a woman aged 30 to 39 with COVID-19, enrolled during active disease. This chain uses TRBV6-5 with TRBJ2-3; a weak D match, TRBD2 (7 bases). For the CDR3, the DNA is TGTGCCAGTAGCCGGGGGGCGACAGATACGCAGTATTTT. It is translated as CASSRGATDTQYF.